These T cell receptor beta chains were read from a single sample in a study of human T cells and chemical hapten exposure. One entry per CDR3 protein, called by TCRdb with MiXCR from the RACE reads. The sample includes some 180,000 distinct CDR3 sequences, more than 20% seen only once; the top ten take about 2.3%. The sample consisted of whole blood, taken in connection with sensitization to the hapten diphenylcyclopropenone (DPC). All receptors come from a middle-aged woman with alopecia areata. Some clones in this sample may be carry-over from other donors' samples. Each CDR3 is given with its conserved first and last residue. Each record gives: V gene, clone size, CDR3 protein. Part of the rows lack a size; the others show once, few, many or a class for expanded clones.

V: TRBV6-6; size: .; CDR3: CASRNGAYEQYF
V: TRBV7-2; size: .; CDR3: CASTWTSGSHEQYF
V: TRBV7-2; size: few; CDR3: CASSLQSGGLAPYEQYF
V: TRBV20-1; size: .; CDR3: CSARTGTGTRDQPQHF
V: TRBV29-1; size: many; CDR3: CSTKGQGRKTQYF
V: TRBV7-2; size: .; CDR3: CASSKGLPPNIQYF
V: TRBV20-1; size: .; CDR3: CSARGSGSFYEQYF
V: TRBV12-3/TRBV12-4; size: few; CDR3: CASSFEENSPLHF
V: TRBV29-1; size: .; CDR3: CSGGTGEQFF
V: TRBV10-3; size: .; CDR3: CAITGQGGTATEAFF
V: TRBV3-1; size: few; CDR3: CASSQMTGGQETQYF
V: TRBV29-1; size: .; CDR3: CSVDGATTTDTQYF
V: TRBV29-1; size: many; CDR3: CSVQELSTDTQYF
V: TRBV29-1; size: few; CDR3: CSVRAGLSTDTQYF
V: TRBV28; size: .; CDR3: CASSQLAGDNEQFF
V: TRBV4-2; size: .; CDR3: CASSRTRTSGRENIQYF
V: TRBV7-2; size: .; CDR3: CASSPGQDYGYTF
V: TRBV20-1; size: many; CDR3: CSARGLAGDGNEQFF
V: TRBV6-2/TRBV6-3; size: many; CDR3: CASSRLLTLPSGKNIQYF